This T cell receptor (beta chain) appears in the sequencing data of a study of cytomegalovirus exposure and HLA in healthy donors. There are a few counts of this clone. 13 Jbeta primers and 60 Vbeta primers were used for the PCR. The authors' processing: A follow-up analysis tallied around 80 million unique TCR beta chains, 8.5 million to 14 million shared. TCRdb's copy holds only in-frame clones and misses some; the assay was immunoSEQ multiplex PCR. Clone size and the V and J calls come from that table; the DNA yielded D and trimming. This sample has around 130,000 clones; around 65% occur once, and the top ten carry less than 2%. From germline, CDR1 is LNHDA and CDR2 SQIVND (reference sequence). The CDR3 loop spans 14 amino acids. Trimming pared 6 bases from V and 0 bases from J, leaving 12 bases between.

This sequence was found in a male donor in good health and CMV-seronegative. Sequencing input: PBMCs. The chain links TRBV19 to TRBJ2-7; D remains unclear. The CDR3 region is CASSYATPSYEQYF. CDR3 DNA: TGTGCCAGTAGCTATGCGACACCCTCCTACGAGCAGTACTTC.